This entry features one T cell receptor beta chain sequence. Both 60 Vbeta primers and 13 Jbeta primers went into the PCR. Produced via immunoSEQ multiplex PCR; TCRdb's table is partial and in-frame only. Here the sample spans 150,000 to 200,000 clones, nearly 80% being singletons. The data stem from a study of cytomegalovirus exposure and HLA in healthy donors. Overall study context: Approximately 200 million T cells yielded roughly 120 million unique TCR beta sequences in earlier analysis.

The sample comprised PBMCs. This receptor was identified in a man in his forties in good health and CMV-seropositive.

CDR3 nucleotide sequence: TGCGCCAGCTCTTCCCCGGGACAGAACACCGGGGAGCTGTTTTTT. It is translated as CASSSPGQNTGELFF. The chain is built from TRBV5-1 and TRBJ2-2; tentative D call: TRBD1 (6 bases). Germline values: CDR1 SGHRS, CDR2 YFSETQ. Trimming took off 7 bases at V and 1 base at J, with 14 bases between the two ends. The CDR3 contains 15 residues.